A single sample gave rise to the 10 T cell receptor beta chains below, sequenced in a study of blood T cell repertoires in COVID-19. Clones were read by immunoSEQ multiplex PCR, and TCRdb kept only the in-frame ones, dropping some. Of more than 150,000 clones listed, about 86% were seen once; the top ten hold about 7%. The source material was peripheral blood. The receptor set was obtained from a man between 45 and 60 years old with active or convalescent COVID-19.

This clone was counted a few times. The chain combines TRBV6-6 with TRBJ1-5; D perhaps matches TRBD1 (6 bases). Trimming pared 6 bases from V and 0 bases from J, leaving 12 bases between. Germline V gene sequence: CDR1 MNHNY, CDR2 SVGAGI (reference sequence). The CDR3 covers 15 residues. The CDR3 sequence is CASSTTGASNQPQHF. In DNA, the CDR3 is TGTGCCAGCAGCACGACAGGCGCTAGCAATCAGCCCCAGCATTTT.

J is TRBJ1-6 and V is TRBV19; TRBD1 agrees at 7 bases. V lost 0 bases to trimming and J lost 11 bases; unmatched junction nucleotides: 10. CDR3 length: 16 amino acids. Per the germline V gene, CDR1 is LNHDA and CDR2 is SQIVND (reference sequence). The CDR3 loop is CASSIDGRGGDAPLHF. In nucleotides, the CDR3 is TGTGCCAGTAGTATAGACGGGCGAGGGGGCGACGCACCCCTCCACTTT.

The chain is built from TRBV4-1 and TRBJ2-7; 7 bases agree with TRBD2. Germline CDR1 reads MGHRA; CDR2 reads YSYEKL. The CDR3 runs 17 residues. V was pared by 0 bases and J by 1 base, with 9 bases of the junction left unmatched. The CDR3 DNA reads TGCGCCAGCAGCCAAGATGCGGGAGCAGGTGCATCCTACGAGCAGTACTTC. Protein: CASSQDAGAGASYEQYF.

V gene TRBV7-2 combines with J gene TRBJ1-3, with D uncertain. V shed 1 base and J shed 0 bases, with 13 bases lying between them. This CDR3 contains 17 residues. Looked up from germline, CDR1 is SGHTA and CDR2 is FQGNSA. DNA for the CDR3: TGTGCCAGCAGCTTAGGTTCTAGCGGGGACTCTGGAAACACCATATATTTT. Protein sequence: CASSLGSSGDSGNTIYF.

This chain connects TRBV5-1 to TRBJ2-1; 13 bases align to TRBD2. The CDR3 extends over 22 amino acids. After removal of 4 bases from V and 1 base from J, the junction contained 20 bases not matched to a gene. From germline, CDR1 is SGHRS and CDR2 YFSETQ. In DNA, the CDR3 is TGCGCCAGCAGCCCCGGGGCCCGGAGACTAGCGGGAGGTCTAGGATCCTACAATGAGCAGTTCTTC. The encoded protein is CASSPGARRLAGGLGSYNEQFF.

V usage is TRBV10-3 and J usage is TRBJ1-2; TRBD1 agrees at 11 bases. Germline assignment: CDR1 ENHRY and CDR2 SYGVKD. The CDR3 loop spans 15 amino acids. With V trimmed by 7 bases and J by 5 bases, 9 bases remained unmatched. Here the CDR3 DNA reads TGTGCCATCAATGGCGGACAGGGGGCCATTTATGGCTACACCTTC. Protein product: CAINGGQGAIYGYTF.

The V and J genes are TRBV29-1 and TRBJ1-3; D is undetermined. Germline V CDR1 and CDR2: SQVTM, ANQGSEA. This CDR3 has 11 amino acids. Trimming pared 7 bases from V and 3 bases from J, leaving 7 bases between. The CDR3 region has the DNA TGCAGCGCCCTCCGTGGAAACACCATATATTTT. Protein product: CSALRGNTIYF.

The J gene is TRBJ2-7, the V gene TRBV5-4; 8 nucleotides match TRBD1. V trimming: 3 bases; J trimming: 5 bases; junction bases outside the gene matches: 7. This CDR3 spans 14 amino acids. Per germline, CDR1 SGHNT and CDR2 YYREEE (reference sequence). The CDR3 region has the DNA TGTGCCAGCAGCTACCCCGGACAGGGCCACGAGCAGTACTTC. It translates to CASSYPGQGHEQYF.

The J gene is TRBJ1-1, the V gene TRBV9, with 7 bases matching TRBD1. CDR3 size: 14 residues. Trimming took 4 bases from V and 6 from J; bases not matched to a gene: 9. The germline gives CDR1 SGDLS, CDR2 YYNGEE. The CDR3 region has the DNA TGTGCCAGCAGCCCCAGACAGGGCGAGGCTGAAGCTTTCTTT. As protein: CASSPRQGEAEAFF.

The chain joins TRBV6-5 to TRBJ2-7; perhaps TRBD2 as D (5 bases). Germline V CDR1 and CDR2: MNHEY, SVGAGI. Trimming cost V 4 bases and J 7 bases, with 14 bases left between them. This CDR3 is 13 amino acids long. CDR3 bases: TGTGCCAGCAGTTCCTATTCAGGCGGGGAGCAGTACTTC. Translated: CASSSYSGGEQYF.